This T cell receptor (beta chain) emerged from a study of T cells in Graves' hyperthyroidism and ophthalmopathy. The source material, RNA transcripts, was used to amplify TCR beta CDR3 regions. HTBI primers were the set used in a first-round RT-PCR of the TCR CDR3. Using its own MiXCR run on the multiplex PCR reads, TCRdb lists one record per CDR3 protein. The sample shows about 380,000 distinct CDR3 sequences, approximately 12% of them seen only once. With regard to this clonotype: Its antigen remains unknown.

There are 16 residues in the CDR3. The J segment lost 9 bases and the V segment lost 6 bases, leaving 14 bases of the junction unmatched. Whole-study findings and limits: In simple terms, a model built on 13 V-J features told ophthalmopathy apart from stable hyperthyroidism.

Sequencing used blood. The rearrangement links TRBV12-3 or TRBV12-4 to TRBJ2-1; TRBD2 matches at 10 bases. This clonotype was sampled from a man aged 25-40 years with Graves' hyperthyroidism that later progressed to Graves' ophthalmopathy. In nucleotides, the CDR3 is TGTGCCAGCAGCTCCACAAGCGGGGGGGCCTTCCGTGAGCAGTTCTTC. Amino acid sequence: CASSSTSGGAFREQFF.